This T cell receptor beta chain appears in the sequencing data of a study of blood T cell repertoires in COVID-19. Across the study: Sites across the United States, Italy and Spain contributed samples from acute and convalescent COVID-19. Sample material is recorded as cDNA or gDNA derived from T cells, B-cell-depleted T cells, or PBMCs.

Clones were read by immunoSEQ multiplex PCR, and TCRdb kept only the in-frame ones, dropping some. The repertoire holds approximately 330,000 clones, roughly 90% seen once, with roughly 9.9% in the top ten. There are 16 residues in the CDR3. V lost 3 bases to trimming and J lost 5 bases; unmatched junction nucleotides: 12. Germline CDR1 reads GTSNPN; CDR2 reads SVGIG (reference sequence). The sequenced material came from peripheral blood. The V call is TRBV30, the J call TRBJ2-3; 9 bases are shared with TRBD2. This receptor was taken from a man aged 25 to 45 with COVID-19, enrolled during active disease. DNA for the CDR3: TGTGCCTGGAGGACCGAAGGGACTAGCAAGGGAGATACGCAGTATTTT. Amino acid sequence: CAWRTEGTSKGDTQYF.